This TCR beta chain was sequenced for a study of blood T cell repertoires in COVID-19. Study overall: T cells, B-cell-depleted T cells, or PBMCs supplied cDNA or gDNA.

Trimming removed 5 bases at V and 5 bases at J, with 11 bases between. The germline CDR1 and CDR2 sequences are SGHTA and FQGTGA. The CDR3 has 13 residues. Method: immunoSEQ multiplex PCR; TCRdb's copy keeps in-frame clones and lacks some. The sample has tens of thousands of clones; approximately 86% are singletons. The sequence came from a woman of 80 years or more with acute or convalescent COVID-19. This chain joins TRBV7-3 and TRBJ2-3, with D perhaps matching TRBD1 (5 bases). Sequences were obtained from peripheral blood. The CDR3 DNA follows: TGTGCCAGCAGCGCTACCCAGGGAGATACGCAGTATTTT. Its translation: CASSATQGDTQYF.